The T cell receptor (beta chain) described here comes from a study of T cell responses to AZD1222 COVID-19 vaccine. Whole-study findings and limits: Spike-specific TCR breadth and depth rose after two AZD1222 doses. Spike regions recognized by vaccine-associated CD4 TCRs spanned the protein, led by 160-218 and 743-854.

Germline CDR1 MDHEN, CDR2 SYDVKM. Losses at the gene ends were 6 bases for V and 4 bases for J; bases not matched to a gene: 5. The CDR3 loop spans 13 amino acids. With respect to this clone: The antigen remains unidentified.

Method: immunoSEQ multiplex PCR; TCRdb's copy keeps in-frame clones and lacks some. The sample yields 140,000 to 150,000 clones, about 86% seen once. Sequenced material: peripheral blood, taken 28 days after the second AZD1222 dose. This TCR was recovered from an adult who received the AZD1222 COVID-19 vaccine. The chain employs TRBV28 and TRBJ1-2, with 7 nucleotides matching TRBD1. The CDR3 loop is CASSTGQTYGYTF. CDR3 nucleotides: TGTGCCAGCAGCACGGGACAGACCTATGGCTACACCTTC.